What follows are 3 T cell receptor beta chains derived from one specimen sequenced in a study of vaccination and CD4 T cells after COVID-19. The antigens for these receptors are not known. Treatment given: approximately nine-day PBMC culture with coronavirus spike peptide pools or control peptides (ViraFEST assay). Cultured CD4+ T cells had their DNA profiled by the Oncomine TCR Beta short-read assay. MiXCR, applied by TCRdb to the PCR reads, yields one record per CDR3 protein. The table records tens of thousands of distinct CDR3 sequences, around 48% of them present only once. The specimen sequenced was CD4+ T cells from blood, cultured in vitro. These receptors came from a human donor who had recovered from COVID-19.

This clonotype came up a few times. The genes are TRBV6-1 and TRBJ1-1; 8 bases map to TRBD1. The V gene end was trimmed by 5 bases and the J gene end by 0 bases; junction bases not matched to a gene: 2. The CDR3 contains 14 residues. The V gene's germline CDR1 is MNHNS and CDR2 SASEGT. CDR3 sequence (DNA): TGTGCCAGCAGTCGACAGGGGTTGAACACTGAAGCTTTCTTT. Encoded protein: CASSRQGLNTEAFF.

This clonotype was detected once. This sequence joins TRBV7-2 and TRBJ2-7; D may match TRBD1 or TRBD2 (5 bases each). The CDR3 is made up of 16 amino acids. The ends were cut back, 5 bases at V and 4 bases at J, with 21 bases in the middle. The germline V gene encodes CDR1 SGHTA and CDR2 FQGNSA. CDR3 amino acids: CASSQGVGAGSYEQYF. CDR3 in DNA: TGTGCCAGCAGCCAAGGTGTAGGGGCAGGGAGTTACGAGCAGTACTTC.

The rearrangement uses TRBV27 and TRBJ1-2; 10 nucleotides line up with TRBD1. CDR3 length: 13 residues. The ends lost 3 bases at V and 7 bases at J; junction bases unmatched: 2. The germline gives CDR1 MNHEY, CDR2 SMNVEV (reference sequence). CDR3 loop: CASSFRTGGGYTF. CDR3 DNA: TGTGCCAGCAGTTTCCGGACAGGGGGTGGCTACACCTTC.